The rows below give T cell receptor beta chains drawn from one sample of a study of CD8+ T cells in alopecia areata. Sequencing was performed with immunoSEQ multiplex PCR; in TCRdb, only in-frame clones are kept and a portion is missing. The repertoire includes 150,000 to 200,000 clones, about 53% of them detected once, and 10% to 13% sits in the top ten. Source: CD8+ T cells sorted from blood, taken at week 24, from a patient treated with tofacitinib. The receptors were sampled from a human donor with alopecia areata. CDR3s include the opening cysteine and the closing phenylalanine or tryptophan. The D gene is left open where the match is weak. Size tells how often a clone was seen (once, few, many) or the class of an expanded clone, and some rows leave it out.

TRBV11-2,.,TRBJ2-7,TRBD2,TGTGCCAGCAACCGCCAGCGAAGCGGGGGGATCTACGAGCAGTACTTC,CASNRQRSGGIYEQYF
TRBV11-2,.,TRBJ2-3,.,TGTGCCAGCAGCTTAAACCGAGATACGCAGTATTTT,CASSLNRDTQYF
TRBV6-6,few,TRBJ1-5,.,TGTGCCAGCAGTTTTCTTTCGGCAGGGGATAATCAGCCCCAGCATTTT,CASSFLSAGDNQPQHF
TRBV6-5,.,TRBJ1-4,TRBD1,TGTGCCAGCAGTCGGGACAGGGGGAGTGAAAAACTGTTTTTT,CASSRDRGSEKLFF
TRBV29-1,.,TRBJ1-2,.,TGCAGCGTTGAATCGGGAAGTGGCTACACCTTC,CSVESGSGYTF
TRBV15,.,TRBJ2-2,TRBD1,TGTGCCACCAGCCTGGGACAGGGTGGAACCGGGGAGCTGTTTTTT,CATSLGQGGTGELFF
TRBV6-6,.,TRBJ1-2,.,TGTGCCAGCAAGTCCGCCTATGGCTACACCTTC,CASKSAYGYTF
TRBV27,.,TRBJ1-6,TRBD1,TGTGCCAGCAGTTCGGACAGGGGAGGTAATTCACCCCTCCACTTT,CASSSDRGGNSPLHF
TRBV4-3,.,TRBJ1-2,.,TGCGCCAGCAGCCAAGTTATGACGGACGCCGATGGCTACACCTTC,CASSQVMTDADGYTF
TRBV5-6,few,TRBJ1-1,.,TGTGCCAGCAGCTCCGGGAGGCCCACTGAAGCTTTCTTT,CASSSGRPTEAFF
TRBV7-8,few,TRBJ2-3,TRBD2,TGTGCCAGCAGCTTATCACTAGCGGGGGAATTAGATACGCAGTATTTT,CASSLSLAGELDTQYF
TRBV25-1,once,TRBJ1-1,.,TGTGCCAGCAGTGTTGGGAGAAAAGCTTTCTTT,CASSVGRKAFF
TRBV14,.,TRBJ2-7,TRBD1,TGTGCCAGCAGCCACCGGGACAGGGAACTCGAGCAGTACTTC,CASSHRDRELEQYF
TRBV27,few,TRBJ1-6,.,TGTGCCAGCAGTTCACCTGCGAGCCAGGCGGGTTCACCCCTCCACTTT,CASSSPASQAGSPLHF
TRBV19,.,TRBJ1-1,.,TGTGCCAGTAGTTTACGGGACTGGAACACTGAAGCTTTCTTT,CASSLRDWNTEAFF
TRBV14,.,TRBJ1-1,.,TGTGCCAGCAGCCAAGTTTCCACCATGAACACTGAAGCTTTCTTT,CASSQVSTMNTEAFF
TRBV6-5,.,TRBJ2-5,.,TGTGCCAGCAGTCTCATGAGGGAAGAGACCCAGTACTTC,CASSLMREETQYF
TRBV27,.,TRBJ1-5,TRBD1,TGTGCCAGCAGCACATCAGGGGGGTTGGGGAATCAGCCCCAGCATTTT,CASSTSGGLGNQPQHF
TRBV10-3,.,TRBJ2-3,TRBD2,TGTGCCATCAGTGAGACTTTAGCGGGGGGTAGCACAGATACGCAGTATTTT,CAISETLAGGSTDTQYF
TRBV29-1,.,TRBJ1-2,TRBD1,TGCAGCGTTGAAGACCTGGGGACAGCAGACTATGGCTACACCTTC,CSVEDLGTADYGYTF
TRBV4-3,.,TRBJ1-2,.,TGCGCCAGCAGCCCTTTCAGGGGAAACTATGGCTACACCTTC,CASSPFRGNYGYTF
TRBV19,few,TRBJ2-2,.,TGTGCCAGTACCAGCCGGGACAAAGACACCGGGGAGCTGTTTTTT,CASTSRDKDTGELFF
TRBV7-9,.,TRBJ2-1,TRBD2,TGTGCCAGCAGCTCTGAGTTTAGCGGGGGCTCCTACAATGAGCAGTTCTTC,CASSSEFSGGSYNEQFF
TRBV29-1,.,TRBJ2-7,.,TGCAGCCTGCCCCGGACACTTCCCTACGAGCAGTACTTC,CSLPRTLPYEQYF
TRBV25-1,once,TRBJ1-4,.,TGTGCCAGCAGTGGACCCCGGGAGGGGGAGGGTGAAAAACTGTTTTTT,CASSGPREGEGEKLFF
TRBV6-5,few,TRBJ1-5,.,TGTGCCAGCAGTACGGGCCCAGGCGGTCAGCCCCAGCATTTT,CASSTGPGGQPQHF